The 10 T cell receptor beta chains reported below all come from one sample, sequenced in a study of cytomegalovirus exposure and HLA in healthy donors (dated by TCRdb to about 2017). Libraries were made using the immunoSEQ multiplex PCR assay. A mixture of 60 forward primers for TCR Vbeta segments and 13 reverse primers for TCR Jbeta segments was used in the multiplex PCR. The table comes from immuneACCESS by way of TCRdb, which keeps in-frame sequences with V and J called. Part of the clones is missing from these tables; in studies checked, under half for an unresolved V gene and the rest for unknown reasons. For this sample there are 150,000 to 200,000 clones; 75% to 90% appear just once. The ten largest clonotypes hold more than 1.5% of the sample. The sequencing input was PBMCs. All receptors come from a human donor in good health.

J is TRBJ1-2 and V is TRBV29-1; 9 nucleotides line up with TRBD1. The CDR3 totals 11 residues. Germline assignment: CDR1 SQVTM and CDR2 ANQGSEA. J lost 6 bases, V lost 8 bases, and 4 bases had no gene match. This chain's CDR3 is CSLRTGDGYTF. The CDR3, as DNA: TGCAGCCTACGGACAGGGGATGGCTACACCTTC.

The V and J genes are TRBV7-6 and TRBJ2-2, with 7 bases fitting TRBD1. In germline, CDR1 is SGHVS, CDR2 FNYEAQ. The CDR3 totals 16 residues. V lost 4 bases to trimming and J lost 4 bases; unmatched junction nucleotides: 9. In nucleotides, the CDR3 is TGTGCCAGCAGCTCCCCCCGGACAGGACCCACCGGGGAGCTGTTTTTT. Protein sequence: CASSSPRTGPTGELFF.

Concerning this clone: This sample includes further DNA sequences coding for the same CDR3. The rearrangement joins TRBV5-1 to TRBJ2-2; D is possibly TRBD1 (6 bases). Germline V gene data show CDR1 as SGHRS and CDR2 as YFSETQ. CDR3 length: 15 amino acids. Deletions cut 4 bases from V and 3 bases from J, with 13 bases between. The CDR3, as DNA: TGCGCCAGCAGCCTGGGGGCAGGGGACACCGGGGAGCTGTTTTTT. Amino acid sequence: CASSLGAGDTGELFF.

The CDR3 DNA sequence: TGCGCCAGCAGCTTGGCACTAGCGGGGGGGCCCGAGACCCAGTACTTC. Amino acids: CASSLALAGGPETQYF. This rearrangement joins TRBV5-1 to TRBJ2-5; 13 bases are a match to TRBD2. Germline trimming cut 0 bases from V and 5 bases from J; bases unmatched to any gene: 4. CDR1 and CDR2 from the germline V gene are SGHRS and YFSETQ. There are 16 residues in the CDR3.

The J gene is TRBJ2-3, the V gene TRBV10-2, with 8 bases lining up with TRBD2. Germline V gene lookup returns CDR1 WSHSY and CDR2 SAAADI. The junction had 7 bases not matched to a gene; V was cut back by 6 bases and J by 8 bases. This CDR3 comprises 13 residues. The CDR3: CASRGGGSGTQYF. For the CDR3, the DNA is TGCGCCAGCAGGGGCGGGGGGTCCGGTACGCAGTATTTT.

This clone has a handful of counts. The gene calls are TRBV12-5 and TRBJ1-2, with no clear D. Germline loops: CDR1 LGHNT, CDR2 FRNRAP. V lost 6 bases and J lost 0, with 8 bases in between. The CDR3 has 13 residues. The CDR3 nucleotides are TGTGCTAGTGGCGCGAGAGCTAACTATGGCTACACCTTC. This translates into CASGARANYGYTF.

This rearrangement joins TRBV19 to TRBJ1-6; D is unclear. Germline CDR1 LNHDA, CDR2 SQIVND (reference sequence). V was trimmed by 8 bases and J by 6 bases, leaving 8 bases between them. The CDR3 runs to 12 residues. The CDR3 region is CASQVINSPLHF. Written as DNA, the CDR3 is TGTGCCAGTCAGGTTATTAATTCACCCCTCCACTTT.

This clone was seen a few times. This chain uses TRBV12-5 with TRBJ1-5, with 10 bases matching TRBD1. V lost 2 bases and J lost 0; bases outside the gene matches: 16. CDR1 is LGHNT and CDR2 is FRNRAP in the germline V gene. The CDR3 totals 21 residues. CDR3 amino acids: CASGLLPKSRDRGDSNQPQHF. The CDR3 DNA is TGTGCTAGTGGTTTGCTACCCAAATCCCGGGACAGGGGCGATAGCAATCAGCCCCAGCATTTT.

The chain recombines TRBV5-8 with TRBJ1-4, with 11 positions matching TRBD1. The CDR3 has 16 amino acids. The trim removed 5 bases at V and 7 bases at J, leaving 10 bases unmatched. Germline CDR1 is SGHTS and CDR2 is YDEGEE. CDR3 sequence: CASRFRRTGGVEKLFF. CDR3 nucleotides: TGTGCCAGCAGGTTTCGAAGGACAGGGGGCGTTGAAAAACTGTTTTTT.

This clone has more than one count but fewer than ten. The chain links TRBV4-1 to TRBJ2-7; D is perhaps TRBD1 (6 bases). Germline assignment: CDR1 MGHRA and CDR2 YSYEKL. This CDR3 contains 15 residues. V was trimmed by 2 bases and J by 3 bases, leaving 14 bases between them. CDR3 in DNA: TGCGCCAGCAGCCAATTAGGACAGTTTGACTACGAGCAGTACTTC. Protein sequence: CASSQLGQFDYEQYF.